This record covers a single T cell receptor (beta chain). Its antigen is not known. Patients had HPV-negative, locally advanced oral cavity squamous cell carcinoma. The sample comes from a study of neoadjuvant anti-PD-1 for oral cavity cancer. Turning to the study itself: Patients without progression got a fourth dose around day 43. General observations from the study: Each response group had just a few patients in TCR analyses.

This CDR3 has 15 amino acids. V gave up 0 bases and J gave up 1 base, with 11 bases separating them. Germline V gives CDR1 SGDLS, CDR2 YYNGEE. Most PBMC samples had around 0.5 ug input DNA in six replicates. TCRdb's table, derived via immunoSEQ multiplex PCR, lists solely in-frame clones and lacks some. This repertoire shows fewer than 20,000 clones, roughly three quarters found once; its top ten account for over 2.5%. The origin of this receptor is a person between 35 and 79 years old with oral cavity squamous cell carcinoma. The V gene is TRBV9, the J gene TRBJ2-7; perhaps TRBD1 as D (6 bases). Sequenced material: PBMCs, taken before nivolumab (anti-PD-1) treatment. CDR3 coding DNA: TGTGCCAGCAGCGTAGAGTCAGGGGTGTCCTACGAGCAGTACTTC. This codes for CASSVESGVSYEQYF.